Below, 27 T cell receptor beta chains from the same sample are listed, as sequenced in a study of shared clonotypes between healthy human individuals. This table comes from immunoSEQ multiplex PCR, and its TCRdb copy is limited to in-frame clones, with some not included. The sample lists some 2,000,000 clones, around 95% seen once, with approximately 0.13% in the top ten. Sequenced sample: naive CD4+ T cells sorted from blood. Sample subset: CD45RA+ positively selected. The receptors derive from a young man in good health.

J is TRBJ1-1 and V is TRBV6-1; D gene unclear. CDR1 is MNHNS and CDR2 is SASEGT in the germline V gene. The CDR3 extends over 14 amino acids. V lost 1 base and J lost 4, with 10 bases in between. CDR3 region: CASSEGPLGTEAFF. The DNA of the CDR3 is TGTGCCAGCAGTGAAGGCCCTTTGGGCACTGAAGCTTTCTTT.

Remarks on this clone: Other DNA sequences from this sample encode an identical CDR3 as well. V and J are TRBV30 and TRBJ1-5, with D unresolved. Per germline, CDR1 GTSNPN and CDR2 SVGIG (reference sequence). V gave up 1 base and J gave up 6 bases, with 10 bases separating them. This CDR3 spans 13 amino acids. The CDR3 sequence: CAWSGGGSQPQHF. The CDR3, as DNA: TGTGCCTGGAGTGGTGGTGGGAGTCAGCCCCAGCATTTT.

The sample holds one count of this clone. The same CDR3 arises from other DNA sequences in this sample as well. V and J are TRBV6-1 and TRBJ2-3, with D perhaps TRBD1 (6 bases). Germline lookup yields CDR1 MNHNS and CDR2 SASEGT. CDR3 size: 15 residues. Trimming removed 0 bases at V and 2 bases at J, with 9 bases between. The CDR3, as DNA: TGTGCCAGCAGTGAAGCGGGGGCCGCCACAGATACGCAGTATTTT. Translating gives CASSEAGAATDTQYF.

This chain connects TRBV2 to TRBJ2-5; D ambiguous. Germline V gene data show CDR1 as SNHLY and CDR2 as FYNNEI. The CDR3 loop spans 15 amino acids. With 6 bases removed from V and 8 bases from J, the gap between germline ends came to 22 bases. The CDR3 loop reads CASSPDNAGWKTQYF. The CDR3 DNA reads TGTGCCAGCAGCCCAGACAATGCCGGGTGGAAAACCCAGTACTTC.

The chain uses TRBV5-4 and TRBJ1-6, with D possibly TRBD1 on 5 matching bases. The CDR3 length is 15 residues. From germline, CDR1 is SGHNT and CDR2 YYREEE (reference sequence). V was cut by 2 bases and J by 10 bases, with 16 bases left in between. The DNA of the CDR3 is TGTGCCAGCAGCTTACCCGGGACGGGGCCCTCACCCCTCCACTTT. Its translation: CASSLPGTGPSPLHF.

V is TRBV2 and J is TRBJ2-7, with 7 bases that match TRBD2. V was clipped by 6 bases and J by 0 bases; unmatched bases: 8. The germline V gene encodes CDR1 SNHLY and CDR2 FYNNEI. The CDR3 covers 15 residues. CDR3 amino acids: CASRGEAGISYEQYF. As DNA, the CDR3 is TGTGCCAGCAGAGGGGAAGCGGGAATCTCCTACGAGCAGTACTTC. The full variable domain, completed using reference TRBV2 and TRBJ2-7, is EPEVTQTPSHQVTQMGQEVILRCVPISNHLYFYWYRQILGQKVEFLVSFYNNEISEKSEIFDDQFSVERPDGSNFTLKIRSTKLEDSAMYFCASRGEAGISYEQYFGPGTRLTVT.

The genes are TRBV11-2 and TRBJ1-2; D call uncertain. Germline-derived CDR1 and CDR2 are SGHAT and FQNNGV. Trimming pared 1 base from V and 8 bases from J, leaving 11 bases between. The CDR3 runs 13 residues. For the CDR3, the DNA is TGTGCCAGCAGCTTAGGGACGGACGGAGGCTACACCTTC. Its translation: CASSLGTDGGYTF.

The V and J genes are TRBV14 and TRBJ2-5, with unresolved D. The V end was cut by 1 base, the J end by 9 bases, with 6 bases between. This CDR3 is 11 amino acids long. The V gene's germline CDR1 is SGHDN and CDR2 FVKESK. DNA of the CDR3: TGTGCCAGCAGCCAAGGGCTAGCCCAGTACTTC. Translated, it gives CASSQGLAQYF.

As for this clone: The same CDR3 is also encoded by other DNA sequences in this sample. The chain is built from TRBV6-1 and TRBJ1-3, with D tentatively TRBD1 (5 bases). Germline-derived CDR1 and CDR2 are MNHNS and SASEGT. The CDR3 sequence is 14 residues long. V lost 6 bases and J lost 1, with 10 bases in between. The CDR3 loop is CASSPGSSGNTIYF. CDR3 sequence (DNA): TGTGCCAGCAGCCCAGGGTCGTCTGGAAACACCATATATTTT.

The genes are TRBV5-4 and TRBJ2-2; D is undetermined. The V end was cut by 3 bases, the J end by 6 bases, with 12 bases between. Germline V lookup: CDR1 SGHNT, CDR2 YYREEE (reference sequence). CDR3 length: 14 residues. The chain's CDR3 is CASSSGSFPGELFF. The CDR3 DNA reads as TGTGCCAGCAGCTCGGGCTCCTTCCCCGGGGAGCTGTTTTTT.

This chain links TRBV27 with TRBJ2-1; 7 positions match TRBD1. The CDR3 contains 15 residues. Germline CDR1 is MNHEY and CDR2 is SMNVEV (reference sequence). Unmatched junction bases numbered 12, after V lost 4 bases and J lost 9 bases. The CDR3 nucleotides read TGTGCCAGCAGTTCTCGACAGGGCCGACCCGGTGAGCAGTTCTTC. It specifies CASSSRQGRPGEQFF.

The chain is built from TRBV6-1 and TRBJ2-7, with TRBD2 matching over 14 bases. The CDR3 length is 15 residues. Germline lookup yields CDR1 MNHNS and CDR2 SASEGT. The V segment lost 8 bases and the J segment 0 bases; nucleotides outside the gene matches: 3. CDR3 protein: CASLTSGGASYEQYF. CDR3 nucleotide sequence: TGTGCCAGCCTGACTAGCGGGGGGGCCTCCTACGAGCAGTACTTC.

The chain combines TRBV4-1 with TRBJ1-4; D is unresolved. The CDR3 has 17 residues. Between the trimmed V and J ends, which lost 4 bases and 0 bases, there was a span of 15 bases. The germline V gene encodes CDR1 MGHRA and CDR2 YSYEKL. CDR3 bases: TGCGCCAGCAGCCCACAGCCTGCGGCTCCAACTAATGAAAAACTGTTTTTT. Its protein is CASSPQPAAPTNEKLFF.

The chain recombines TRBV18 with TRBJ2-7, with 7 bases aligning to TRBD1. Trimming took 0 bases from V and 2 from J; bases not matched to a gene: 13. This CDR3 has 18 residues. Germline CDR1 KGHSH, CDR2 LQKENI. CDR3 DNA: TGTGCCAGCTCACCACCCCCAAGCCCCGGGACAGACCCCTACGAGCAGTACTTC. Protein sequence: CASSPPPSPGTDPYEQYF. Supplemented by reference TRBV18 and TRBJ2-7, the full variable domain reads NAGVMQNPRHLVRRRGQEARLRCSPMKGHSHVYWYRQLPEEGLKFMVYLQKENIIDESGMPKERFSAEFPKEGPSILRIQQVVRGDSAAYFCASSPPPSPGTDPYEQYFGPGTRLTVT.

The chain joins TRBV10-3 to TRBJ1-2; 7 bases map to TRBD1. The CDR3 is 13 amino acids. V shed 0 bases and J 7 bases; nucleotides not matched to a gene: 2. Germline values: CDR1 ENHRY, CDR2 SYGVKD. The CDR3 DNA sequence: TGTGCCATCAGTGAGTCAGGGGGCACTGGCTACACCTTC. Protein: CAISESGGTGYTF.

J is TRBJ2-4 and V is TRBV10-3, with D perhaps TRBD2 (5 bases). V lost 4 bases, J lost 5 bases, and 9 bases lay in between. The germline gives CDR1 ENHRY, CDR2 SYGVKD. The CDR3 has 13 residues. The CDR3 region is CAISVDGENIQYF. Written as DNA, the CDR3 is TGTGCCATCAGTGTGGACGGGGAAAACATTCAGTACTTC.

The genes are TRBV30 and TRBJ2-4, with D tentatively TRBD1 or TRBD2 (6 bases each). The germline V gene encodes CDR1 GTSNPN and CDR2 SVGIG (reference sequence). V lost 2 bases, J lost 0 bases, and 14 bases lay in between. This CDR3 comprises 16 residues. The CDR3 DNA reads TGTGCCTGGAGTCGACCGGGGGCTTTAGCCAAAAACATTCAGTACTTC. Its translation is CAWSRPGALAKNIQYF.

The rearrangement links TRBV7-6 to TRBJ1-1, with D unresolved. Germline CDR1 is SGHVS and CDR2 is FNYEAQ. Between the trimmed V and J ends, which lost 5 bases and 5 bases, there was a span of 15 bases. There are 14 residues in the CDR3. The CDR3, as DNA: TGTGCCAGCAGCCCCCACGAGGGAAGTACTGAAGCTTTCTTT. Its protein product is CASSPHEGSTEAFF.

The chain recombines TRBV10-1 with TRBJ2-6; D is undetermined. There are 15 residues in the CDR3. The germline V and J ends were trimmed by 3 bases and 3 bases, with 9 bases remaining between them. Germline assignment: CDR1 WNHNN and CDR2 SYGVQD (reference sequence). CDR3 protein: CASSDATYGANVLTF. The CDR3 DNA reads TGCGCCAGCAGTGATGCCACGTATGGGGCCAACGTCCTGACTTTC.

This clone has just one count. The chain combines TRBV6-5 with TRBJ2-1; 11 nucleotides agree with TRBD2. Germline CDR1 reads MNHEY; CDR2 reads SVGAGI. The CDR3 consists of 15 residues. The junction had 10 bases not matched to a gene; V was cut back by 6 bases and J by 9 bases. The chain's CDR3 is CASSPRLAGGSEQFF. For the CDR3, the DNA is TGTGCCAGCAGCCCTAGGCTAGCGGGAGGCTCTGAGCAGTTCTTC.

Concerning this clone: Other DNA variants within this sample encode the same CDR3. The V call is TRBV5-4, the J call TRBJ2-7; D is ambiguous. Germline CDR1 reads SGHNT; CDR2 reads YYREEE (reference sequence). The CDR3 has 13 residues. Deletions cut 2 bases from V and 0 bases from J, with 6 bases between. CDR3 region: CASSFGGSYEQYF. Here the CDR3 DNA reads TGTGCCAGCAGCTTCGGCGGCTCCTACGAGCAGTACTTC.

The V call is TRBV19, the J call TRBJ2-2; D might be TRBD1 (5 bases). The ends were cut back, 3 bases at V and 6 bases at J, with 20 bases in the middle. CDR1 is LNHDA, CDR2 SQIVND, per germline (reference sequence). CDR3 size: 17 residues. The CDR3 sequence: CASSILGRQVGAGELFF. The CDR3 DNA sequence: TGTGCCAGTAGTATTTTAGGACGTCAAGTAGGGGCCGGGGAGCTGTTTTTT.

The chain joins TRBV7-9 to TRBJ2-7; D is possibly TRBD2 (5 bases). Trimming took off 4 bases at V and 2 bases at J, with 12 bases between the two ends. The CDR3 is 14 amino acids. CDR1 and CDR2 (germline): SEHNR, FQNEAQ (reference sequence). Here the CDR3 reads CASSSGLHTYEQYF. Written as DNA, the CDR3 is TGTGCCAGCAGCTCCGGACTGCATACCTACGAGCAGTACTTC.

The chain couples TRBV5-1 to TRBJ2-2; D ambiguous. V lost 4 bases, J lost 3 bases, and 13 bases lay in between. CDR1 and CDR2 from the germline V gene are SGHRS and YFSETQ. The CDR3 has 15 amino acids. The CDR3 region has the DNA TGCGCCAGCAGCCCAACAGCCGCCGACACCGGGGAGCTGTTTTTT. It translates to CASSPTAADTGELFF. Using reference TRBV5-1 and TRBJ2-2 for the parts outside the CDR3, the full variable domain is KAGVTQTPRYLIKTRGQQVTLSCSPISGHRSVSWYQQTPGQGLQFLFEYFSETQRNKGNFPGRFSGRQFSNSRSEMNVSTLELGDSALYLCASSPTAADTGELFFGEGSRLTVL.

V gene TRBV18 combines with J gene TRBJ2-7; 9 bases are a match to TRBD1. There are 17 residues in the CDR3. V was pared by 3 bases and J by 2 bases, with 11 bases of the junction left unmatched. CDR1 and CDR2 (germline): KGHSH, LQKENI. The DNA for the CDR3 is TGTGCCAGCTCACCGGACAGGGGCCAGGACTTTACCTACGAGCAGTACTTC. This encodes CASSPDRGQDFTYEQYF.

The chain has TRBV11-2 and TRBJ2-2; 9 positions match TRBD1. Germline CDR1 SGHAT, CDR2 FQNNGV. The CDR3 is 18 amino acids. J lost 7 bases, V lost 5 bases, and 17 bases had no gene match. CDR3 loop: CASSRVVGDRANGGELFF. CDR3 in DNA: TGTGCCAGCAGCCGGGTAGTTGGGGACAGGGCGAATGGCGGGGAGCTGTTTTTT.

The chain recombines TRBV18 with TRBJ2-5, with TRBD2 matching 7 bases. Germline assignment: CDR1 KGHSH and CDR2 LQKENI. With 4 bases clipped from V and 4 bases from J, the junction kept 6 bases outside the gene matches. There are 14 residues in the CDR3. This chain's CDR3 is CASSLGPGGETQYF. The CDR3 DNA reads as TGTGCCAGCTCACTGGGACCGGGAGGAGAGACCCAGTACTTC.